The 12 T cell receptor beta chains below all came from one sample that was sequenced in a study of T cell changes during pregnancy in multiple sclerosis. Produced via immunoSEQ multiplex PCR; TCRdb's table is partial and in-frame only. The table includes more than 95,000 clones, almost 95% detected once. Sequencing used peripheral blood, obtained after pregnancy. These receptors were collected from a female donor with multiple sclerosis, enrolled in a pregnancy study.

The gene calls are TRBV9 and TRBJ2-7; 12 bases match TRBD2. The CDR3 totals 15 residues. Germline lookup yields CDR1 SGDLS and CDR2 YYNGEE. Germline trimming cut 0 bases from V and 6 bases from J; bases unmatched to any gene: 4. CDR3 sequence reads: CASSVDTSGRSEQYF. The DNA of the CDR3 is TGTGCCAGCAGCGTAGATACTAGCGGGAGGAGCGAGCAGTACTTC. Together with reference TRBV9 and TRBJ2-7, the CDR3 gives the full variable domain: DSGVTQTPKHLITATGQRVTLRCSPRSGDLSVYWYQQSLDQGLQFLIQYYNGEERAKGNILERFSAQQFPDLHSELNLSSLELGDSALYFCASSVDTSGRSEQYFGPGTRLTVT.

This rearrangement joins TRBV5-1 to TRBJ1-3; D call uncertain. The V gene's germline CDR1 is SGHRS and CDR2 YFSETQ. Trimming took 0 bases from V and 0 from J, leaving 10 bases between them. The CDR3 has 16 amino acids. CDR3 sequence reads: CASSLVPGSSGNTIYF. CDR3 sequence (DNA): TGCGCCAGCAGCTTGGTCCCTGGGAGCTCTGGAAACACCATATATTTT.

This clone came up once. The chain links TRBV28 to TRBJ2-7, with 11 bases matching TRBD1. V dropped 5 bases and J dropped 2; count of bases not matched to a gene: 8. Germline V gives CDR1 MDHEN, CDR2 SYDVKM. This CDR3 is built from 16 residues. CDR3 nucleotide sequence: TGTGCCAGCAGTCTAGGACAGGGGGCAAACGCCTACGAGCAGTACTTC. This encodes CASSLGQGANAYEQYF.

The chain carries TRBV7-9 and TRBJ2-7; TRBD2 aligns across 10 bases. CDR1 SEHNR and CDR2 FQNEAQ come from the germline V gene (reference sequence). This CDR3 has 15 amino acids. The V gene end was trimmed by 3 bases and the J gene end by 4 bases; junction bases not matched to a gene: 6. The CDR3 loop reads CASSLLAGEAYEQYF. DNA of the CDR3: TGTGCCAGCAGCTTGCTAGCGGGAGAGGCGTACGAGCAGTACTTC.

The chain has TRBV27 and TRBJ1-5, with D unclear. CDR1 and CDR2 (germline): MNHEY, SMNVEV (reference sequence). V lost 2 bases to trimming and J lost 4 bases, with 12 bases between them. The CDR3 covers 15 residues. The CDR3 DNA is TGTGCCAGCAGTTTAAGTCTCGTCGGGAATCAGCCCCAGCATTTT. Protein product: CASSLSLVGNQPQHF.

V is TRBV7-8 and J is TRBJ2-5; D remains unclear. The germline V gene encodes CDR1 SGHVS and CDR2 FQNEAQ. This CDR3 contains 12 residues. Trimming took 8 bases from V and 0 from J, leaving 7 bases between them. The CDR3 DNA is TGTGCCAGCGACACTTACCAAGAGACCCAGTACTTC. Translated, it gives CASDTYQETQYF.

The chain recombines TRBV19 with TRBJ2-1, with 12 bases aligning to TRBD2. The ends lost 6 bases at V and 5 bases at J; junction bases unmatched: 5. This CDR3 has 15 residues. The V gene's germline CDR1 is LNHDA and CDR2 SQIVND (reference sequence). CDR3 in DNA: TGTGCCAGTAGCTTGACTAGCGGGGGAGACAATGAGCAGTTCTTC. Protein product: CASSLTSGGDNEQFF.

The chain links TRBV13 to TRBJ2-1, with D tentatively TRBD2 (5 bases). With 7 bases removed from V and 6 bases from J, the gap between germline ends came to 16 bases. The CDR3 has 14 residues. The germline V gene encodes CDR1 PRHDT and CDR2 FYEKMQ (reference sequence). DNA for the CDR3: TGTGCCAGCACGAGGGAGAGCCGGGGCAATGAGCAGTTCTTC. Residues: CASTRESRGNEQFF.

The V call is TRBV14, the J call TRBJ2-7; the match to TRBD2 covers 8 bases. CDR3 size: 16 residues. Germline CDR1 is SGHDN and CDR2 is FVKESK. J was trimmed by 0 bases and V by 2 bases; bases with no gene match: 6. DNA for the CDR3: TGTGCCAGCAGCCAATCCCTAGCGGGCCGCTCCTACGAGCAGTACTTC. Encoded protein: CASSQSLAGRSYEQYF.

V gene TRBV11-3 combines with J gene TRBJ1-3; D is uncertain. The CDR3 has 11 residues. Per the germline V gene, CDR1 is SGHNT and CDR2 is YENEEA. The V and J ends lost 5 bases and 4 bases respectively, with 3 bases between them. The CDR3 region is CASSQGNTIYF. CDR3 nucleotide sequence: TGTGCCAGCAGCCAAGGAAACACCATATATTTT.

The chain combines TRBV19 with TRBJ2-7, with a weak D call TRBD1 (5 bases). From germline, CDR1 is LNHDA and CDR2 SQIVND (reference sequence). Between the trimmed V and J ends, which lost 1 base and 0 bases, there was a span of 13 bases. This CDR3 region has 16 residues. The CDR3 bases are TGTGCCAGTAGTATAGCGAAGGACACGAGCTCCTACGAGCAGTACTTC. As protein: CASSIAKDTSSYEQYF.

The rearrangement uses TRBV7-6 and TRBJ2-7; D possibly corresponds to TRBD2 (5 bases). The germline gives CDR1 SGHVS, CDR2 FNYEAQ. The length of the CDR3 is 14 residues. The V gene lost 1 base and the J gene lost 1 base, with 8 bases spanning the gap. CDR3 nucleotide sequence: TGTGCCAGCAGCTTAGGGGAGAGTTCCTACGAGCAGTACTTC. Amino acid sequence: CASSLGESSYEQYF.